The next 25 T cell receptor beta chains were all read from a single sample in a study of lymphopenia after photon versus proton radiotherapy. Only in-frame clones appear in the TCRdb table, and some are missing; sequencing was by immunoSEQ multiplex PCR. The sample has 160,000 or so clones; approximately 86% are singletons. Sequenced here: peripheral blood, sampled from a patient treated with photon-based radiotherapy. The receptors derive from a man aged 45-65 years with gastric cancer.

This chain joins TRBV5-4 and TRBJ2-5; D may be TRBD1 or TRBD2 (5 bases each). This CDR3 comprises 15 residues. V lost 1 base, J lost 2 bases, and 12 bases lay in between. Germline CDR1 is SGHNT and CDR2 is YYREEE (reference sequence). The CDR3 sequence is CASSLPGRGQETQYF. The CDR3 nucleotides are TGTGCCAGCAGCTTGCCGGGGCGAGGACAAGAGACCCAGTACTTC. Based on the CDR3 plus reference TRBV5-4 and TRBJ2-5, the full variable domain is ETGVTQSPTHLIKTRGQQVTLRCSSQSGHNTVSWYQQALGQGPQFIFQYYREEENGRGNFPPRFSGLQFPNYSSELNVNALELDDSALYLCASSLPGRGQETQYFGPGTRLLVL.

This clone has a single count. J is TRBJ2-7 and V is TRBV5-1; D uncertain. The V end lost 3 bases, the J end lost 6 bases, and 16 bases lay between the germline ends. This CDR3 has 14 amino acids. Germline assignment: CDR1 SGHRS and CDR2 YFSETQ. CDR3 in amino acids: CASSSRINSGEQYF. As DNA, the CDR3 is TGCGCCAGCAGCTCCAGAATAAATTCTGGCGAGCAGTACTTC.

The chain employs TRBV2 and TRBJ2-5, with D possibly matching TRBD1 (5 bases). Between the trimmed V and J ends, which lost 5 bases and 1 base, there was a span of 17 bases. There are 16 residues in the CDR3. Germline values: CDR1 SNHLY, CDR2 FYNNEI. CDR3 residues: CASSQSPDRSQETQYF. CDR3 coding DNA: TGTGCCAGCAGTCAGTCCCCTGACAGATCCCAAGAGACCCAGTACTTC. The entire variable domain, with the rest obtained from reference TRBV2 and TRBJ2-5, is as follows: EPEVTQTPSHQVTQMGQEVILRCVPISNHLYFYWYRQILGQKVEFLVSFYNNEISEKSEIFDDQFSVERPDGSNFTLKIRSTKLEDSAMYFCASSQSPDRSQETQYFGPGTRLLVL.

The V gene is TRBV7-6, the J gene TRBJ2-2; D may be TRBD2 (6 bases). Trimming shortened V by 1 base and J by 7 bases, and 13 bases separated the two germline ends. Germline V gene data show CDR1 as SGHVS and CDR2 as FNYEAQ. The CDR3 is 15 amino acids. CDR3 sequence: CASSLDGTSYGELFF. The CDR3 coding sequence is TGTGCCAGCAGCTTAGACGGGACTTCCTACGGGGAGCTGTTTTTT.

The chain carries TRBV7-9 and TRBJ2-2; D gene uncertain. The germline V gene encodes CDR1 SEHNR and CDR2 FQNEAQ (reference sequence). The CDR3 contains 13 residues. V was clipped by 4 bases and J by 5 bases, with 8 bases between them. The CDR3 loop reads CASSSIGTGELFF. The CDR3 DNA follows: TGTGCCAGCAGCTCAATTGGGACCGGGGAGCTGTTTTTT.

This chain uses TRBV5-1 with TRBJ2-2, with 8 bases aligning to TRBD2. The germline gives CDR1 SGHRS, CDR2 YFSETQ. The V gene end was trimmed by 4 bases and the J gene end by 1 base; junction bases not matched to a gene: 6. The CDR3 consists of 16 residues. CDR3 nucleotides: TGCGCCAGCAGCCCCCGGGGGGGGCGGAACACCGGGGAGCTGTTTTTT. This codes for CASSPRGGRNTGELFF.

The chain recombines TRBV11-2 with TRBJ2-7; D remains unclear. Trimming took 5 bases from V and 0 from J, leaving 20 bases between them. The CDR3 is 17 amino acids. Germline values: CDR1 SGHAT, CDR2 FQNNGV. In DNA, the CDR3 is TGTGCCAGCAGCCACGAGATAAGGCGTTCGAGCTCCTACGAGCAGTACTTC. Residues: CASSHEIRRSSSYEQYF.

This clone has just a few counts. The genes are TRBV6-6 and TRBJ1-2, with D tentatively TRBD1 (6 bases). Trimming pared 0 bases from V and 0 bases from J, leaving 11 bases between. The CDR3 totals 16 residues. Germline V lookup: CDR1 MNHNY, CDR2 SVGAGI (reference sequence). In DNA, the CDR3 is TGTGCCAGCAGTTACTCTTCAGGGGTAACTAACTATGGCTACACCTTC. This translates into CASSYSSGVTNYGYTF.

V and J are TRBV5-1 and TRBJ2-1, with TRBD2 identical over 10 bases. In germline, CDR1 is SGHRS, CDR2 YFSETQ. This CDR3 has 13 amino acids. The ends lost 4 bases at V and 13 bases at J; junction bases unmatched: 8. The CDR3 region has the DNA TGCGCCAGCAGCGACCCTTCTAGCGGGGGACAGTTCTTC. It yields the protein CASSDPSSGGQFF.

Here the CDR3 reads CASSPGVTGGSTEAFF. The CDR3 region has the DNA TGCGCCAGCAGTCCAGGAGTCACAGGGGGCAGTACTGAAGCTTTCTTT. The V gene is TRBV5-1, the J gene TRBJ1-1; 9 nucleotides match TRBD1. Trimming cost V 5 bases and J 5 bases; bases outside gene matches: 13. Per germline, CDR1 SGHRS and CDR2 YFSETQ. This CDR3 has 16 residues.

This clone was seen a single time. The chain links TRBV27 to TRBJ1-3; D unclear. CDR3 length: 15 amino acids. The germline CDR1 and CDR2 sequences are MNHEY and SMNVEV (reference sequence). V shed 2 bases and J shed 0 bases, with 8 bases lying between them. DNA of the CDR3: TGTGCCAGCAGTTTAAACTCTCGCTCTGGAAACACCATATATTTT. Translation gives CASSLNSRSGNTIYF.

This rearrangement joins TRBV7-9 to TRBJ1-2; D uncertain. The CDR3 runs to 13 residues. Germline V gives CDR1 SEHNR, CDR2 FQNEAQ (reference sequence). Trimming pared 6 bases from V and 0 bases from J, leaving 8 bases between. The CDR3 reads CASRGSANYGYTF. CDR3 DNA: TGTGCCAGCAGGGGCAGCGCTAACTATGGCTACACCTTC.

J is TRBJ2-7 and V is TRBV28; 9 bases are a match to TRBD1. Trimming cost V 3 bases and J 9 bases; bases outside gene matches: 6. From germline, CDR1 is MDHEN and CDR2 SYDVKM. The CDR3 has 13 residues. CDR3 in DNA: TGTGCCAGCAGTTTTACACAGGGGGCCGGGCAGTACTTC. This encodes CASSFTQGAGQYF.

The chain has TRBV19 and TRBJ1-1, with TRBD1 matching over 9 bases. Trimming removed 3 bases from V and 6 bases from J; junction bases left unmatched: 8. Germline CDR1 is LNHDA and CDR2 is SQIVND (reference sequence). The CDR3 consists of 15 residues. DNA of the CDR3: TGTGCCAGTAGTATCGAGGGGACAGGGCGCGCTGAAGCTTTCTTT. It translates to CASSIEGTGRAEAFF.

As to this clone: Other DNA sequences in this sample translate to the same CDR3. The V and J genes are TRBV7-9 and TRBJ2-7; 12 bases fit TRBD2. Trimming removed 1 base from V and 5 bases from J; junction bases left unmatched: 0. The germline V gene encodes CDR1 SEHNR and CDR2 FQNEAQ (reference sequence). CDR3 length: 14 residues. CDR3 loop: CASSLGLAGDEQYF. In DNA form, the CDR3 reads TGTGCCAGCAGCTTAGGACTAGCGGGAGACGAGCAGTACTTC.

The chain joins TRBV4-1 to TRBJ2-2; the match to TRBD1 covers 10 bases. V lost 3 bases, J lost 4 bases, and 5 bases stayed unmatched. CDR3 length: 16 amino acids. The germline V gene has CDR1 MGHRA and CDR2 YSYEKL. CDR3 DNA: TGCGCCAGCAGCCACCCGACAGGGGGCGTCACCGGGGAGCTGTTTTTT. Its protein is CASSHPTGGVTGELFF.

The chain joins TRBV5-1 to TRBJ2-1; D not certain. The germline CDR1 and CDR2 sequences are SGHRS and YFSETQ. This CDR3 spans 16 amino acids. Trimming cost V 5 bases and J 0 bases, with 15 bases left between them. Here the CDR3 DNA reads TGCGCCAGCAGTACCGACGGTGGCAGCTCCTACAATGAGCAGTTCTTC. Amino acids: CASSTDGGSSYNEQFF. The entire variable domain, with the rest obtained from reference TRBV5-1 and TRBJ2-1, is as follows: KAGVTQTPRYLIKTRGQQVTLSCSPISGHRSVSWYQQTPGQGLQFLFEYFSETQRNKGNFPGRFSGRQFSNSRSEMNVSTLELGDSALYLCASSTDGGSSYNEQFFGPGTRLTVL.

The chain couples TRBV7-2 to TRBJ2-1; 8 bases agree with TRBD2. The CDR3 contains 17 residues. Germline V gene sequence: CDR1 SGHTA, CDR2 FQGNSA. Trimming removed 5 bases from V and 0 bases from J; junction bases left unmatched: 9. CDR3 in DNA: TGTGCCAGCAGCATAACTAGCGGTAAGAGCTCCTACAATGAGCAGTTCTTC. Its translation is CASSITSGKSSYNEQFF.

This chain connects TRBV5-1 to TRBJ1-4; D call uncertain. The V and J ends lost 0 bases and 0 bases respectively, with 6 bases between them. The CDR3 loop spans 15 amino acids. Germline values: CDR1 SGHRS, CDR2 YFSETQ. CDR3 sequence (DNA): TGCGCCAGCAGCTTGGCCTTCGCAACTAATGAAAAACTGTTTTTT. It translates to CASSLAFATNEKLFF.

V and J are TRBV6-4 and TRBJ2-1; the D gene is possibly TRBD2 (5 bases). Trimming took off 3 bases at V and 7 bases at J, with 10 bases between the two ends. Germline-derived CDR1 and CDR2 are MRHNA and SNTAGT. This CDR3 has 13 amino acids. The CDR3 is CASSEGGENEQFF. As DNA, the CDR3 is TGTGCCAGCAGTGAGGGTGGGGAGAATGAGCAGTTCTTC.

The rearrangement joins TRBV11-2 to TRBJ2-1; D is unclear. Trimming shortened V by 0 bases and J by 4 bases, and 7 bases separated the two germline ends. CDR1 SGHAT and CDR2 FQNNGV come from the germline V gene. This CDR3 contains 14 residues. The CDR3 DNA sequence: TGTGCCAGCAGCTTAGATGGCAGTTACAATGAGCAGTTCTTC. This gives the protein CASSLDGSYNEQFF.

This chain uses TRBV19 with TRBJ2-3, with D tentatively TRBD1 (6 bases). Germline assignment: CDR1 LNHDA and CDR2 SQIVND (reference sequence). The V end lost 7 bases, the J end lost 0 bases, and 14 bases lay between the germline ends. The CDR3 has 15 residues. This CDR3 reads CASTGHTTSTDTQYF. CDR3 DNA sequence: TGTGCCAGTACGGGACACACAACAAGCACAGATACGCAGTATTTT.

V gene TRBV4-1 combines with J gene TRBJ2-1; D gene uncertain. CDR1 and CDR2 (germline): MGHRA, YSYEKL. Trimming pared 0 bases from V and 8 bases from J, leaving 8 bases between. The CDR3 is 13 amino acids. The CDR3 DNA reads TGCGCCAGCAGCCAAGAAACAGTCTATGAGCAGTTCTTC. It translates to CASSQETVYEQFF.

The V call is TRBV6-6, the J call TRBJ2-4; D may correspond to TRBD1 or TRBD2 (5 bases each). The CDR3 runs to 14 residues. Germline assignment: CDR1 MNHNY and CDR2 SVGAGI (reference sequence). The V end lost 2 bases, the J end lost 1 base, and 6 bases lay between the germline ends. The CDR3 reads CASSYEGAKNIQYF. Here the CDR3 DNA reads TGTGCCAGCAGTTACGAGGGGGCCAAAAACATTCAGTACTTC.

The chain couples TRBV7-2 to TRBJ2-1, with D tentatively TRBD1 (5 bases). The CDR3 extends over 11 amino acids. CDR1 and CDR2 from the germline V gene are SGHTA and FQGNSA. Between the trimmed V and J ends, which lost 2 bases and 10 bases, there was a span of 6 bases. The CDR3 DNA sequence: TGTGCCAGCAGCTTATACAGGGAGCAGTTCTTC. Amino acids: CASSLYREQFF.